Listed here are 20 T cell receptor beta chains from one sample, sequenced in a study of chemoradiotherapy in HPV16-positive cancers. The repertoire was sequenced with immunoSEQ multiplex PCR; TCRdb's copy has only in-frame clones and lacks some. This table has about 12,000 clones, about 86% appearing once. The material was blood, obtained from a patient who underwent chemoradiotherapy. The source of these receptors is a human donor with HPV-associated anogenital cancer.

This clone showed up just a few times. V and J are TRBV5-1 and TRBJ1-1; a weak D match, TRBD1 (5 bases). V lost 4 bases and J lost 1, with 11 bases in between. The CDR3 length is 14 residues. Per the germline V gene, CDR1 is SGHRS and CDR2 is YFSETQ. CDR3 in amino acids: CASSGGRGNTEAFF. CDR3 coding DNA: TGCGCCAGCAGCGGGGGACGGGGGAACACTGAAGCTTTCTTT.

This clone came up a few times. The V gene is TRBV4-2, the J gene TRBJ1-2; D gene uncertain. Deletions cut 1 base from V and 8 bases from J, with 11 bases between. Germline lookup yields CDR1 LGHNA and CDR2 YNFKEQ. The CDR3 is 13 residues long. CDR3 DNA sequence: TGTGCCAGCAGCCAAGCTGGTGATTGGGGCTACACCTTC. Translating gives CASSQAGDWGYTF.

The V gene is TRBV7-2, the J gene TRBJ2-6; D is unresolved. Germline V CDR1 and CDR2: SGHTA, FQGNSA. The length of the CDR3 is 15 residues. V gave up 1 base and J gave up 2 bases, with 6 bases separating them. CDR3 loop: CASSLEQAGANVLTF. CDR3 DNA: TGTGCCAGCAGCTTAGAACAAGCTGGGGCCAACGTCCTGACTTTC.

This sequence joins TRBV4-1 and TRBJ2-7; D remains unclear. Germline CDR1 MGHRA, CDR2 YSYEKL. This CDR3 spans 13 amino acids. Trimming stripped 4 bases from V and 0 bases from J, with 7 bases between. DNA for the CDR3: TGCGCCAGCAGCCTCGAGAGCTCCTACGAGCAGTACTTC. As protein: CASSLESSYEQYF.

The CDR3 region is CASSQYRDRNTEAFF. In DNA form, the CDR3 reads TGTGCCAGCAGCCAATACAGGGATAGGAACACTGAAGCTTTCTTT. The chain recombines TRBV14 with TRBJ1-1, with D maybe TRBD1 (6 bases). The CDR3 length is 15 residues. Germline values: CDR1 SGHDN, CDR2 FVKESK. The V end lost 2 bases, the J end lost 1 base, and 11 bases lay between the germline ends.

The chain recombines TRBV27 with TRBJ2-7; a weak D match, TRBD2 (7 bases). Germline V CDR1 and CDR2: MNHEY, SMNVEV (reference sequence). This CDR3 spans 15 amino acids. Trimming stripped 4 bases from V and 0 bases from J, with 13 bases between. Here the CDR3 reads CASSYQGGVSYEQYF. DNA for the CDR3: TGTGCCAGCAGTTACCAAGGGGGGGTCTCCTACGAGCAGTACTTC.

This sequence joins TRBV7-2 and TRBJ2-1; TRBD2 might be the D (6 bases). The CDR3 length is 15 residues. CDR1 is SGHTA, CDR2 FQGNSA, per germline. Between the trimmed V and J ends, which lost 0 bases and 3 bases, there was a span of 9 bases. CDR3 nucleotides: TGTGCCAGCAGCTTAGCCCGCGGGGACTACAATGAGCAGTTCTTC. This encodes CASSLARGDYNEQFF.

The gene calls are TRBV9 and TRBJ2-7; weak D call: TRBD1 (6 bases). Per the germline V gene, CDR1 is SGDLS and CDR2 is YYNGEE. With 0 bases removed from V and 5 bases from J, the gap between germline ends came to 12 bases. There are 14 residues in the CDR3. For the CDR3, the DNA is TGTGCCAGCAGCGTAGACGGGACACCCAACGAGCAGTACTTC. Its translation is CASSVDGTPNEQYF.

This chain uses TRBV5-1 with TRBJ2-1; D is perhaps TRBD2 (6 bases). This CDR3 spans 16 amino acids. The V gene lost 0 bases and the J gene lost 0 bases, with 10 bases spanning the gap. Germline CDR1 reads SGHRS; CDR2 reads YFSETQ. The CDR3 DNA reads TGCGCCAGCAGCTTGGAGGCGGACTACTCCTACAATGAGCAGTTCTTC. As protein: CASSLEADYSYNEQFF.

The rearrangement joins TRBV21-1 to TRBJ1-3; no DNA check was done on the table's D call, TRBD1. TRBV21-1 is termed a pseudogene. CDR3 length: 16 amino acids. The CDR3 DNA is TGTGCCAGCAGCCGTGGACAGGGGACCTCTGGAAACACCATATATTTT. Amino acids: CASSRGQGTSGNTIYF.

J is TRBJ2-7 and V is TRBV6-1, with 8 bases fitting TRBD2. From germline, CDR1 is MNHNS and CDR2 SASEGT. The V and J ends lost 4 bases and 2 bases, in that order; junction bases with no gene match: 7. The CDR3 length is 15 residues. CDR3 protein: CASSVAGSTPYEQYF. The CDR3 DNA follows: TGTGCCAGCAGTGTAGCGGGGTCTACGCCCTACGAGCAGTACTTC.

The V call is TRBV15, the J call TRBJ1-2, with D possibly being TRBD1 (5 bases). Trimming pared 2 bases from V and 7 bases from J, leaving 14 bases between. The CDR3 contains 14 residues. Germline lookup yields CDR1 LNHNV and CDR2 YYDKDF (reference sequence). The CDR3 nucleotides read TGTGCCACCAGCAGAACCAATACAGGCTTTGGCTACACCTTC. Translated: CATSRTNTGFGYTF.

The rearrangement uses TRBV6-6 and TRBJ1-2; unclear D gene. Germline loops: CDR1 MNHNY, CDR2 SVGAGI (reference sequence). Trimming removed 6 bases at V and 6 bases at J, with 8 bases between. The CDR3 totals 11 residues. CDR3 coding DNA: TGTGCCAGCAGCGAGCTGGATGGCTACACCTTC. Amino acid sequence: CASSELDGYTF.

The chain combines TRBV2 with TRBJ2-5; TRBD2 aligns across 7 bases. This CDR3 is built from 13 residues. The germline gives CDR1 SNHLY, CDR2 FYNNEI. With 0 bases clipped from V and 5 bases from J, the junction kept 0 bases outside the gene matches. CDR3 in DNA: TGTGCCAGCAGTGAAGCGGGGGGGGAGACCCAGTACTTC. Translating gives CASSEAGGETQYF.

This clone was observed a handful of times. The J gene is TRBJ1-4, the V gene TRBV19, with 8 positions matching TRBD1. Unmatched junction bases numbered 4, after V lost 5 bases and J lost 5 bases. Per the germline V gene, CDR1 is LNHDA and CDR2 is SQIVND (reference sequence). This CDR3 contains 14 residues. In DNA form, the CDR3 reads TGTGCCAGTAGTCGGACAGGGTGGAATGAAAAACTGTTTTTT. As protein: CASSRTGWNEKLFF.

The DNA of the CDR3 is TGTGCCAGCTCACCTACAGCTTTGGGCACCGGGGAGCTGTTTTTT. As protein: CASSPTALGTGELFF. The chain couples TRBV18 to TRBJ2-2; no definite D call. The CDR3 is 15 residues long. The germline V gene encodes CDR1 KGHSH and CDR2 LQKENI. V was pared by 3 bases and J by 4 bases, with 12 bases between.

V is TRBV7-2 and J is TRBJ1-1, with D uncertain. The V end was cut by 4 bases, the J end by 11 bases, with 23 bases between. There are 15 residues in the CDR3. Germline V gene data show CDR1 as SGHTA and CDR2 as FQGNSA. The CDR3 loop reads CASSSPRLREIWAFF. The CDR3 coding sequence is TGTGCCAGCAGCTCCCCCCGGCTGCGGGAGATATGGGCTTTCTTT.

The chain links TRBV5-1 to TRBJ1-4; 8 nucleotides align to TRBD1. Germline V gives CDR1 SGHRS, CDR2 YFSETQ. J was trimmed by 4 bases and V by 2 bases; bases with no gene match: 10. This CDR3 is built from 17 residues. The CDR3 loop is CASSFQGALGGNEKLFF. In DNA, the CDR3 is TGCGCCAGCAGCTTTCAGGGGGCCCTCGGGGGTAATGAAAAACTGTTTTTT.

This clone is a singleton in its sample. The chain recombines TRBV7-2 with TRBJ1-3, with a tentative D call TRBD1 (5 bases). Germline V CDR1 and CDR2: SGHTA, FQGNSA. Trimming pared 5 bases from V and 0 bases from J, leaving 11 bases between. The length of the CDR3 is 15 residues. The CDR3 loop reads CASSPGGSSGNTIYF. The CDR3 DNA sequence: TGTGCCAGCAGCCCCGGGGGGTCCTCTGGAAACACCATATATTTT.

The V gene is TRBV10-3, the J gene TRBJ2-3, with D possibly TRBD1 on 6 matching bases. Germline V gives CDR1 ENHRY, CDR2 SYGVKD. V lost 5 bases, J lost 4 bases, and 7 bases lay in between. The CDR3 sequence is 12 residues long. The CDR3 DNA reads TGTGCCATCAGTCGACAGGCAGATACGCAGTATTTT. Its protein product is CAISRQADTQYF.